Here is one TCR beta chain with its context. Its antigen is not identified. The data are from a study of cytomegalovirus exposure and HLA in healthy donors. The PCR had 60 Vbeta and 13 Jbeta primers. Profiling relied on immunoSEQ multiplex PCR, and the TCRdb table lists in-frame clones only, not all of them. The table records more than 150,000 clones, 80% of them present only once. V lost 3 bases and J lost 4; bases outside the gene matches: 6. The CDR3 totals 16 residues. Germline CDR1 reads SGHRS; CDR2 reads YFSETQ. Study-wide results and caveats: Sequencing probably produced one cluster of sequence variants that were highly shared. Follow-up analysis later connected one missense variant in DCLRE1C with trimming of TCR beta V- and J-genes.

The sample comprised PBMCs. This receptor was obtained from a young woman in good health and CMV-seronegative. The chain employs TRBV5-1 and TRBJ2-2; 10 nucleotides line up with TRBD2. This chain's CDR3 is CASSSDSGGLTGELFF. CDR3 nucleotide sequence: TGCGCCAGCAGCTCAGATAGCGGGGGGCTCACCGGGGAGCTGTTTTTT.